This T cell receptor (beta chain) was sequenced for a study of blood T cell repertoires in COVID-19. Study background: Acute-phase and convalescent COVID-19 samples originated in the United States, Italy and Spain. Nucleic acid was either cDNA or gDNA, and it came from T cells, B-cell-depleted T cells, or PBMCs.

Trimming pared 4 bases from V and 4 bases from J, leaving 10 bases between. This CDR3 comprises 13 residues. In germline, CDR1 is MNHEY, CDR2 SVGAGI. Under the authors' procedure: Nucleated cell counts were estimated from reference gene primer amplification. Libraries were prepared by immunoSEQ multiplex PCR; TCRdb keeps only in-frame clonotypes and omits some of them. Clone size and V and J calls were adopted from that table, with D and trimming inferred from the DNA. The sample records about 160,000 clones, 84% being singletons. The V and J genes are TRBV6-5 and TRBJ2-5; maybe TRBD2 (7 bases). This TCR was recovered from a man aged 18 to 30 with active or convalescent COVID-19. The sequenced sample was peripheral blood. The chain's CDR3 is CASSWGGRETQYF. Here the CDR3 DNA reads TGTGCCAGCAGTTGGGGGGGCCGAGAGACCCAGTACTTC.